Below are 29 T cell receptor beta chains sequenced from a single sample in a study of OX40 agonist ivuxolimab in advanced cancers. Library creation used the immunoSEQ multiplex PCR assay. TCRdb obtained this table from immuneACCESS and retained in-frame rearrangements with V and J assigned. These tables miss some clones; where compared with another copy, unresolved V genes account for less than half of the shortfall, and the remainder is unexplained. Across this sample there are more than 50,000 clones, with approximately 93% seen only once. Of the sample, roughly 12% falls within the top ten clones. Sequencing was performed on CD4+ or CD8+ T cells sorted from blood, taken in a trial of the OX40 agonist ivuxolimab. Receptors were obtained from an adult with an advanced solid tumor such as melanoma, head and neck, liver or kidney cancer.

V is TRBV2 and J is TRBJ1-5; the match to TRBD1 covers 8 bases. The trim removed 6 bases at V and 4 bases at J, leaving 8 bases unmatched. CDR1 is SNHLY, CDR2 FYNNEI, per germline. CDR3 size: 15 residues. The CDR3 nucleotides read TGTGCCAGCAGAGCCGTCAGGGGGCAAAATCAGCCCCAGCATTTT. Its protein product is CASRAVRGQNQPQHF.

The CDR3 DNA follows: TGTGCCACCAGCTCTTGGGGACTAGCGGGGGGGCCGGGAAACACCGGGGAGCTGTTTTTT. Translating gives CATSSWGLAGGPGNTGELFF. The V and J genes are TRBV15 and TRBJ2-2; 16 bases map to TRBD2. CDR3 length: 20 residues. Germline CDR1 LNHNV, CDR2 YYDKDF (reference sequence). V shed 5 bases, J shed 2 bases, and the junction held 11 bases outside the gene matches.

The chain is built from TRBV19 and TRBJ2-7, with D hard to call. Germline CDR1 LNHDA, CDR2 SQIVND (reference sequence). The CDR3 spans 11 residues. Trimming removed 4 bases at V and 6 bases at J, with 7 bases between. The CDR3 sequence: CASSRMGEQYF. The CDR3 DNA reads TGTGCCAGTAGTAGGATGGGCGAGCAGTACTTC.

The CDR3 loop reads CASSVDRGYEQYF. For the CDR3, the DNA is TGTGCCAGCAGTGTGGACAGGGGGTACGAGCAGTACTTC. V and J are TRBV2 and TRBJ2-7; 10 bases match TRBD1. CDR3 length equals 13 residues. V lost 4 bases to trimming and J lost 4 bases; unmatched junction nucleotides: 1. Per the germline V gene, CDR1 is SNHLY and CDR2 is FYNNEI.

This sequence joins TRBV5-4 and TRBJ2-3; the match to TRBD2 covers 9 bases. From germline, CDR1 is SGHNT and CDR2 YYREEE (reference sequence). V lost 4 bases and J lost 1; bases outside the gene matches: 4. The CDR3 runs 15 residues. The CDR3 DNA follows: TGTGCCAGCAGCCTTAGCGGGGGCCGCACAGATACGCAGTATTTT. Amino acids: CASSLSGGRTDTQYF.

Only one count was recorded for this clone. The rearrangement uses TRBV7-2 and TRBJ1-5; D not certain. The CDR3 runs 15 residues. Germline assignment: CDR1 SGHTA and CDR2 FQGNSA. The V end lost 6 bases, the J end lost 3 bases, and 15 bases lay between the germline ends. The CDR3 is CASSPVGTVNQPQHF. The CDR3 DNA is TGTGCCAGCAGTCCCGTGGGAACAGTCAATCAGCCCCAGCATTTT.

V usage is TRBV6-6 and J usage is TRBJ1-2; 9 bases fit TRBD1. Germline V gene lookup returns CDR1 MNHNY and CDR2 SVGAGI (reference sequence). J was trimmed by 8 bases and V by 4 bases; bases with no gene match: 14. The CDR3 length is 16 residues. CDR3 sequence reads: CASSFSPSQGARGYTF. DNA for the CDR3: TGTGCCAGCAGTTTCTCACCATCACAGGGGGCGCGAGGCTACACCTTC.

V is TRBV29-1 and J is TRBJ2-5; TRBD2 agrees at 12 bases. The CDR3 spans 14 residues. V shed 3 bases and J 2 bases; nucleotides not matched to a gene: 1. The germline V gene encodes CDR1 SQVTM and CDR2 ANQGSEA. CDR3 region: CSVETSGRQETQYF. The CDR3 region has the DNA TGCAGCGTTGAGACTAGCGGGAGACAAGAGACCCAGTACTTC.

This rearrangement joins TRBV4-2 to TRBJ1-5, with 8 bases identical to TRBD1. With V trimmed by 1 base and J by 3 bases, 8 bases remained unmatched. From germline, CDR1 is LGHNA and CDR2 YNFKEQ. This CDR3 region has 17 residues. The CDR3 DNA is TGTGCCAGCAGCCAAGGCCCTCAGGGACAGGTCAATCAGCCCCAGCATTTT. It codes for CASSQGPQGQVNQPQHF.

The CDR3 is CNVEGSSSLGTDTQYF. CDR3 DNA sequence: TGCAACGTCGAAGGATCTAGTTCGCTAGGCACAGATACGCAGTATTTT. The chain is built from TRBV29-1 and TRBJ2-3; D not certain. The CDR3 totals 16 residues. Germline CDR1 is SQVTM and CDR2 is ANQGSEA.

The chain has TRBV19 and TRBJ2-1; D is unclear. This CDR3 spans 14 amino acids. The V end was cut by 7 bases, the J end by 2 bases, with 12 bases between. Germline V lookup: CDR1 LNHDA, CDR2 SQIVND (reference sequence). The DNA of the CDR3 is TGTGCCAGTAAGCCTCCTCAGCCCTACAATGAGCAGTTCTTC. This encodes CASKPPQPYNEQFF.

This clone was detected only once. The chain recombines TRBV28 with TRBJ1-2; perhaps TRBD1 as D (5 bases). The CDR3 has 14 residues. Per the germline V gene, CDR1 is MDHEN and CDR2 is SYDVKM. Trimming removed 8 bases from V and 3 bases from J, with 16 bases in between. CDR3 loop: CASRVSQGYYGYTF. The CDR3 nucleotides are TGTGCCAGCCGTGTAAGTCAGGGCTACTATGGCTACACCTTC.

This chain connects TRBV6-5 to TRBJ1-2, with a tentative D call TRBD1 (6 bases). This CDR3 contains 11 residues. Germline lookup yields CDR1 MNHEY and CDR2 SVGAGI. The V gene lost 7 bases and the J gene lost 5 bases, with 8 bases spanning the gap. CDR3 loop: CASTTGYGYTF. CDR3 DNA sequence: TGTGCCAGCACCACAGGGTATGGCTACACCTTC.

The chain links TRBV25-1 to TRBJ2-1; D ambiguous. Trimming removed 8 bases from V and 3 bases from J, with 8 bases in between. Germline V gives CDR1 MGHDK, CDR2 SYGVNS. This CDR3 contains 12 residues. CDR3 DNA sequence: TGTGCCAGCTCCACCTACTACAATGAGCAGTTCTTC. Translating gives CASSTYYNEQFF. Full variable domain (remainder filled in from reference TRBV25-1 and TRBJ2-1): EADIYQTPRYLVIGTGKKITLECSQTMGHDKMYWYQQDPGMELHLIHYSYGVNSTEKGDLSSESTVSRIRTEHFPLTLESARPSHTSQYLCASSTYYNEQFFGPGTRLTVL.

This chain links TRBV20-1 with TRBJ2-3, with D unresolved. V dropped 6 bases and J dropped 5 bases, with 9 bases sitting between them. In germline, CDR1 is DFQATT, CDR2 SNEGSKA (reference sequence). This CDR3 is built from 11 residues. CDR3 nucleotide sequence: TGCAGTGCCGCCATCCAAGATACGCAGTATTTT. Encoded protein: CSAAIQDTQYF.

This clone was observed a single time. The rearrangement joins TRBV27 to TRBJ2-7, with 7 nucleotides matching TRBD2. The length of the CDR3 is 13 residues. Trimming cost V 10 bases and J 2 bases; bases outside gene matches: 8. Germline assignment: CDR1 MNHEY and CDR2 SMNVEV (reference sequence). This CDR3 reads CATLGGLTYEQYF. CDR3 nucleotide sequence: TGTGCCACCCTGGGAGGGCTGACCTACGAGCAGTACTTC.

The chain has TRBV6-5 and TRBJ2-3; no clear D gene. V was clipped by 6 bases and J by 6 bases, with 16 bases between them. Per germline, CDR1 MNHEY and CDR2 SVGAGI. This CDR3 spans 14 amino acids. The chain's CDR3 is CASSPSFGQDTQYF. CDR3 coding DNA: TGTGCCAGCAGCCCTAGTTTCGGGCAGGATACGCAGTATTTT.

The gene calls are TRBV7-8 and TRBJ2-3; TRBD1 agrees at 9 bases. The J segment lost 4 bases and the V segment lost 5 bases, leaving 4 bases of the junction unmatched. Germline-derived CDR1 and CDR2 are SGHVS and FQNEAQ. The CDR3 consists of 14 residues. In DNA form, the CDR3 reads TGTGCCAGCAGCCCGTGGACAGGGGCAGATACGCAGTATTTT. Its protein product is CASSPWTGADTQYF.

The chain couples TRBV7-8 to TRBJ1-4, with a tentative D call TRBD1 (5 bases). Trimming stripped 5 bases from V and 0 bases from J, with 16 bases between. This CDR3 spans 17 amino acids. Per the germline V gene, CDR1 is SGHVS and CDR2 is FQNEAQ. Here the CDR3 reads CASSLGGAVATNEKLFF. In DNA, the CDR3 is TGTGCCAGCAGCCTGGGGGGAGCTGTTGCAACTAATGAAAAACTGTTTTTT.

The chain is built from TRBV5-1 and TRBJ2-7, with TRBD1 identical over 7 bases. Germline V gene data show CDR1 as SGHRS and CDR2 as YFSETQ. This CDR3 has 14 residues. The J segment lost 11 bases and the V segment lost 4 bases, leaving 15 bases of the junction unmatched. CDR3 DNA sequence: TGCGCCAGCAGCGCATCCGCCGCCGACAGGGTGGAGTACTTC. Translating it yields CASSASAADRVEYF.

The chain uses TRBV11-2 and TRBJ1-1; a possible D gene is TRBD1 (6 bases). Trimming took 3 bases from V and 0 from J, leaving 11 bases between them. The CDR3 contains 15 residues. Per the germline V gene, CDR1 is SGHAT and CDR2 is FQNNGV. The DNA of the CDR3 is TGTGCCAGCAGCTTCAGACAGGCTTTGAACACTGAAGCTTTCTTT. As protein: CASSFRQALNTEAFF. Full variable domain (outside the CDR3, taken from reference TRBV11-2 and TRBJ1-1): EAGVAQSPRYKIIEKRQSVAFWCNPISGHATLYWYQQILGQGPKLLIQFQNNGVVDDSQLPKDRFSAERLKGVDSTLKIQPAKLEDSAVYLCASSFRQALNTEAFFGQGTRLTVV.

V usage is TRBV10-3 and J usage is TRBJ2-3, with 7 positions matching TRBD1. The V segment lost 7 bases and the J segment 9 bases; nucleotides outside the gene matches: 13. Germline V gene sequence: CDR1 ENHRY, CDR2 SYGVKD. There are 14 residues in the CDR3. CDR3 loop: CAINSPWTGETQYF. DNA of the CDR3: TGTGCCATCAACTCTCCTTGGACAGGAGAAACGCAGTATTTT.

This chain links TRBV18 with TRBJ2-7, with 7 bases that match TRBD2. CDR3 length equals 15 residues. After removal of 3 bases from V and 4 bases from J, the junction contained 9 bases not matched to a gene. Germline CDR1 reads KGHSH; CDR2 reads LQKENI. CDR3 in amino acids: CASSPFERGGYEQYF. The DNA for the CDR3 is TGTGCCAGCTCACCTTTTGAGCGGGGTGGGTACGAGCAGTACTTC.

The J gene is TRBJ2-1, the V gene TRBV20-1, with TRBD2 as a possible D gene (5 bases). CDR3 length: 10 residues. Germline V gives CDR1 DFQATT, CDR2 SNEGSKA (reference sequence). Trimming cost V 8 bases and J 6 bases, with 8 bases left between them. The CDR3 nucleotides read TGCAGTCCACTAGGCAATGAGCAGTTCTTC. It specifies CSPLGNEQFF.

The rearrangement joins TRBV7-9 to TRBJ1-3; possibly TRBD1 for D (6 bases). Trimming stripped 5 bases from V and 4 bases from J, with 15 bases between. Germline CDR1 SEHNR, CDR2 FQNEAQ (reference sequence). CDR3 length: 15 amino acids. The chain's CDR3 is CASSPRGGSGNTIYF. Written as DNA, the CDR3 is TGTGCCAGCAGCCCCCGAGGGGGTTCAGGAAACACCATATATTTT.

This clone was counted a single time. DNA for the CDR3: TGTGCCAGCTCACCCTCTAGTAGCGTGAACACTGAAGCTTTCTTT. Translating gives CASSPSSSVNTEAFF. V and J are TRBV18 and TRBJ1-1; D is unresolved. The CDR3 is made up of 15 amino acids. Germline V CDR1 and CDR2: KGHSH, LQKENI. The V end was cut by 3 bases, the J end by 0 bases, with 11 bases between. The full variable domain, completed using reference TRBV18 and TRBJ1-1, is NAGVMQNPRHLVRRRGQEARLRCSPMKGHSHVYWYRQLPEEGLKFMVYLQKENIIDESGMPKERFSAEFPKEGPSILRIQQVVRGDSAAYFCASSPSSSVNTEAFFGQGTRLTVV.

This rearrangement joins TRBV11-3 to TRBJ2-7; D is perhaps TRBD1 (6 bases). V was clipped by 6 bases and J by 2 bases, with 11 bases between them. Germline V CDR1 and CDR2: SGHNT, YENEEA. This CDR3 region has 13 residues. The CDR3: CASRRGGPYEQYF. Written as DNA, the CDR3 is TGTGCCAGCAGGAGAGGGGGTCCCTACGAGCAGTACTTC.

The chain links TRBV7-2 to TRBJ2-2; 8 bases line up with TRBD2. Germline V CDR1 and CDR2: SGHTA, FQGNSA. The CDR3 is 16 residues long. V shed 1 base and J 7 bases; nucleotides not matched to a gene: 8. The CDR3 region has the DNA TGTGCCAGCAGCTTAGTCGGCGGGGGGCCTGGCGGGGAGCTGTTTTTT. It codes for CASSLVGGGPGGELFF. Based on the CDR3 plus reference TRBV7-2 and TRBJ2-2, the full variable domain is GAGVSQSPSNKVTEKGKDVELRCDPISGHTALYWYRQSLGQGLEFLIYFQGNSAPDKSGLPSDRFSAERTGGSVSTLTIQRTQQEDSAVYLCASSLVGGGPGGELFFGEGSRLTVL.

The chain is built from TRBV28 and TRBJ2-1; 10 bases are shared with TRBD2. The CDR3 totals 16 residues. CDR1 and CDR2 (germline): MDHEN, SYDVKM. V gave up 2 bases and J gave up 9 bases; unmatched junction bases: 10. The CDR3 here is CASSLRASGSRGEQFF. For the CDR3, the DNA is TGTGCCAGCAGTTTAAGGGCTAGCGGGAGTCGAGGTGAGCAGTTCTTC.